This entry lists 27 T cell receptor beta chains sequenced from one sample in a study of T-cell memory formation after mild COVID-19. TCRdb re-called the 5' RACE reads with MiXCR, one entry per CDR3 protein. The repertoire holds under 150,000 distinct CDR3 sequences, with 15% to 20% as singletons. The sample consisted of PBMCs or a T cell subset sorted from them (not recorded which). The receptor set was obtained from an adult woman who had mild COVID-19 (a few samples of this study predate the infection). Cell type and time point are not known.

V is TRBV10-3 and J is TRBJ1-2; TRBD1 aligns across 7 bases. CDR1 is ENHRY, CDR2 SYGVKD, per germline. The CDR3 contains 13 residues. V shed 6 bases, J shed 6 bases, and the junction held 7 bases outside the gene matches. The CDR3: CAISGLTGHGYTF. DNA of the CDR3: TGTGCCATCAGCGGCCTGACAGGGCATGGCTACACCTTC.

This chain uses TRBV4-1 with TRBJ2-5, with 11 bases fitting TRBD2. V shed 4 bases, J shed 0 bases, and the junction held 4 bases outside the gene matches. Looked up from germline, CDR1 is MGHRA and CDR2 is YSYEKL. This CDR3 has 16 residues. Here the CDR3 DNA reads TGCGCCAGCAGCCCTATAGCGGGGGGGAACCAAGAGACCCAGTACTTC. This codes for CASSPIAGGNQETQYF.

CDR3 in amino acids: CASSSGQGNGYTF. As DNA, the CDR3 is TGTGCCAGCAGCTCAGGACAGGGTAATGGCTACACCTTC. The V and J genes are TRBV7-9 and TRBJ1-2; 8 positions match TRBD1. V shed 4 bases, J shed 6 bases, and the junction held 4 bases outside the gene matches. CDR1 and CDR2 (germline): SEHNR, FQNEAQ (reference sequence). The CDR3 loop spans 13 amino acids.

This clonotype was detected ten times or more. One end of the junction varies from germline; a read error may be responsible. The chain couples TRBV20-1 to TRBJ2-5; 8 bases agree with TRBD2. Germline V gene sequence: CDR1 DFQATT, CDR2 SNEGSKA (reference sequence). The CDR3 contains 12 residues. The CDR3 DNA reads TGCAGTGCTAGTACACGCGGGGGGCGCCCCTTTTTC. Residues: CSASTRGGRPFF.

This clonotype was seen more than once but under ten times. The genes are TRBV9 and TRBJ2-7, with D hard to call. There are 13 residues in the CDR3. The germline V and J ends were trimmed by 0 bases and 1 base, with 5 bases remaining between them. The V gene's germline CDR1 is SGDLS and CDR2 YYNGEE. The CDR3 here is CASSVDPSYEQYF. The CDR3 nucleotides are TGTGCCAGCAGCGTAGATCCTTCCTACGAGCAGTACTTC.

The chain combines TRBV6-6 with TRBJ2-1; a weak D match, TRBD1 (6 bases). This CDR3 spans 15 amino acids. The V gene's germline CDR1 is MNHNY and CDR2 SVGAGI (reference sequence). Trimming removed 5 bases from V and 3 bases from J, with 14 bases in between. CDR3 loop: CASSRTEPFYNEQFF. CDR3 in DNA: TGTGCCAGCAGTAGGACAGAGCCTTTCTACAATGAGCAGTTCTTC.

This clonotype was counted a few times. The CDR3 is CSAPSRGRNYGYTF. The CDR3 bases are TGCAGTGCTCCCAGCAGGGGGCGGAACTATGGCTACACCTTC. The chain is built from TRBV20-1 and TRBJ1-2, with 8 bases aligning to TRBD1. Per germline, CDR1 DFQATT and CDR2 SNEGSKA (reference sequence). This CDR3 spans 14 amino acids. J gave up 2 bases and V 5 bases, and 7 bases lay outside the gene matches.

This clonotype was detected a few times. The rearrangement links TRBV20-1 to TRBJ2-1; 9 bases map to TRBD2. Germline assignment: CDR1 DFQATT and CDR2 SNEGSKA (reference sequence). CDR3 length: 16 amino acids. V lost 3 bases and J lost 6; bases outside the gene matches: 12. The CDR3 region has the DNA TGCAGTGCTAGCTCTAGCGGGACTAGTACCGCCAATGAGCAGTTCTTC. Protein sequence: CSASSSGTSTANEQFF.

The chain carries TRBV29-1 and TRBJ1-1; 7 bases agree with TRBD1. Germline V gene data show CDR1 as SQVTM and CDR2 as ANQGSEA. With V trimmed by 4 bases and J by 1 base, 6 bases remained unmatched. The CDR3 spans 14 residues. CDR3 in DNA: TGCAGCGTTGTTCAGGGGGGTAAGAACACTGAAGCTTTCTTT. This encodes CSVVQGGKNTEAFF.

The chain combines TRBV2 with TRBJ2-2, with D possibly TRBD1 on 6 matching bases. Germline V gene sequence: CDR1 SNHLY, CDR2 FYNNEI. V lost 6 bases and J lost 5, with 19 bases in between. CDR3 length equals 16 residues. CDR3 sequence reads: CASRATGRQGTGELFF. CDR3 bases: TGTGCCAGCAGGGCTACTGGGCGCCAGGGGACCGGGGAGCTGTTTTTT. Together with reference TRBV2 and TRBJ2-2, the CDR3 gives the full variable domain: EPEVTQTPSHQVTQMGQEVILRCVPISNHLYFYWYRQILGQKVEFLVSFYNNEISEKSEIFDDQFSVERPDGSNFTLKIRSTKLEDSAMYFCASRATGRQGTGELFFGEGSRLTVL.

The chain has TRBV20-1 and TRBJ1-5, with 8 bases that match TRBD1. After removal of 3 bases from V and 2 bases from J, the junction contained 12 bases not matched to a gene. The CDR3 extends over 17 amino acids. Germline CDR1 is DFQATT and CDR2 is SNEGSKA (reference sequence). The DNA of the CDR3 is TGCAGTGCTAGTTCTGGCAGGGGGCGATTGGGCAATCAGCCCCAGCATTTT. It translates to CSASSGRGRLGNQPQHF.

As DNA, the CDR3 is TGTGCCAGCAGTTCGCGGACAGGCGGACCCGATGGCTACACCTTC. This encodes CASSSRTGGPDGYTF. The chain employs TRBV27 and TRBJ1-2, with 7 bases matching TRBD1. Per the germline V gene, CDR1 is MNHEY and CDR2 is SMNVEV (reference sequence). The J segment lost 6 bases and the V segment lost 4 bases, leaving 11 bases of the junction unmatched. CDR3 length: 15 amino acids.

The chain employs TRBV19 and TRBJ2-1; D not resolved. Trimming took 4 bases from V and 9 from J, leaving 7 bases between them. The germline gives CDR1 LNHDA, CDR2 SQIVND (reference sequence). This CDR3 has 11 residues. The CDR3 loop reads CASSTTGEQFF. CDR3 sequence (DNA): TGTGCCAGTAGTACGACTGGTGAGCAGTTCTTC.

The chain has TRBV10-3 and TRBJ2-1; the match to TRBD2 covers 10 bases. The trim removed 3 bases at V and 5 bases at J, leaving 7 bases unmatched. The CDR3 runs to 16 residues. The germline gives CDR1 ENHRY, CDR2 SYGVKD. CDR3 nucleotides: TGTGCCATCAGTGATAAACTAGCGGGGAGTCACAATGAGCAGTTCTTC. It yields the protein CAISDKLAGSHNEQFF.

The chain combines TRBV5-1 with TRBJ2-3; D is ambiguous. V was pared by 6 bases and J by 1 base, with 12 bases between. This CDR3 is built from 14 residues. Germline V lookup: CDR1 SGHRS, CDR2 YFSETQ. CDR3: CASNPQLGTDTQYF. The CDR3 coding sequence is TGCGCCAGCAACCCCCAGCTAGGCACAGATACGCAGTATTTT.

This clonotype was observed a handful of times. This chain joins TRBV6-6 and TRBJ1-5; D not certain. Deletions cut 2 bases from V and 5 bases from J, with 7 bases between. Per the germline V gene, CDR1 is MNHNY and CDR2 is SVGAGI (reference sequence). This CDR3 is built from 13 residues. CDR3 sequence: CASSYNAHQPQHF. CDR3 DNA: TGTGCCAGCAGTTACAATGCGCATCAGCCCCAGCATTTT.

The chain recombines TRBV12-3 or TRBV12-4 with TRBJ2-5, with D possibly called TRBD1 or TRBD2 (5 bases each). The CDR3 sequence is 14 residues long. Trimming cost V 10 bases and J 2 bases, with 17 bases left between them. CDR3 DNA: TGTGCCACTGGTAGGGGACCATCTCAAGAGACCCAGTACTTC. Translation gives CATGRGPSQETQYF.

The chain couples TRBV27 to TRBJ1-6; TRBD1 agrees at 7 bases. The CDR3 consists of 15 residues. The V segment lost 0 bases and the J segment 9 bases; nucleotides outside the gene matches: 5. Per the germline V gene, CDR1 is MNHEY and CDR2 is SMNVEV (reference sequence). The CDR3 here is CASSLSLGGSSPLHF. The CDR3 bases are TGTGCCAGCAGTTTATCGTTAGGGGGCAGTTCACCCCTCCACTTT.

The genes are TRBV5-5 and TRBJ1-1, with TRBD1 matching 11 bases. The V segment lost 4 bases and the J segment 7 bases; nucleotides outside the gene matches: 3. The germline gives CDR1 SGHKS, CDR2 YYEKEE (reference sequence). The CDR3 extends over 13 amino acids. Here the CDR3 reads CASSPGTGGEAFF. The DNA for the CDR3 is TGTGCCAGCAGCCCCGGGACAGGGGGTGAAGCTTTCTTT.

The chain joins TRBV10-3 to TRBJ2-1; D is undetermined. The CDR3 has 14 amino acids. Trimming stripped 3 bases from V and 0 bases from J, with 6 bases between. Germline V gene lookup returns CDR1 ENHRY and CDR2 SYGVKD. CDR3: CAISDRYSYNEQFF. CDR3 coding DNA: TGTGCCATCAGTGATCGTTACTCCTACAATGAGCAGTTCTTC.

This clonotype has a handful of counts. The chain joins TRBV12-3 or TRBV12-4 to TRBJ2-1, with a possible D match to TRBD2 (5 bases). The CDR3 loop spans 11 amino acids. Trimming took off 8 bases at V and 6 bases at J, with 8 bases between the two ends. CDR3 in DNA: TGTGCCAGCCGACTATTCAATGAGCAGTTCTTC. Encoded protein: CASRLFNEQFF.

This clonotype was seen a few times. The genes are TRBV19 and TRBJ2-5; 10 nucleotides agree with TRBD2. This CDR3 spans 18 amino acids. Germline CDR1 and CDR2: LNHDA and SQIVND (reference sequence). With V trimmed by 3 bases and J by 1 base, 11 bases remained unmatched. In nucleotides, the CDR3 is TGTGCCAGTAGTATCGCTCTAGCGGGAGTCTCCCTCCAAGAGACCCAGTACTTC. It is translated as CASSIALAGVSLQETQYF.

V usage is TRBV27 and J usage is TRBJ1-1; D may be TRBD1 (5 bases). V was cut by 4 bases and J by 8 bases, with 14 bases left in between. Germline V gene data show CDR1 as MNHEY and CDR2 as SMNVEV (reference sequence). The CDR3 is made up of 13 amino acids. CDR3 nucleotide sequence: TGTGCCAGCAGTTACTTTGGGGGAGGGGAAGCTTTCTTT. It yields the protein CASSYFGGGEAFF.

This clonotype was recorded a few times. This chain connects TRBV7-8 to TRBJ2-7; D assignment may be TRBD1 or TRBD2 (5 bases each). Germline V gives CDR1 SGHVS, CDR2 FQNEAQ. The CDR3 runs 16 residues. V was cut by 0 bases and J by 2 bases, with 14 bases left in between. DNA of the CDR3: TGTGCCAGCAGCTTAGCATTGAGAGGGGACCCCTACGAGCAGTACTTC. The encoded protein is CASSLALRGDPYEQYF.

The J gene is TRBJ2-1, the V gene TRBV19; 9 bases map to TRBD2. This CDR3 has 15 amino acids. The V and J ends lost 6 bases and 7 bases, in that order; junction bases with no gene match: 10. Germline CDR1 LNHDA, CDR2 SQIVND (reference sequence). The CDR3 spells CASSSGTSMGNEQFF. The CDR3 DNA sequence: TGTGCCAGTAGCTCCGGGACTAGCATGGGGAATGAGCAGTTCTTC.

The chain carries TRBV2 and TRBJ2-2, with TRBD1 matching 7 bases. The CDR3 extends over 15 amino acids. The germline gives CDR1 SNHLY, CDR2 FYNNEI. With 6 bases clipped from V and 0 bases from J, the junction kept 4 bases outside the gene matches. The CDR3 spells CASRMGQTNTGELFF. Here the CDR3 DNA reads TGTGCCAGCAGGATGGGACAGACGAACACCGGGGAGCTGTTTTTT.

This clonotype was observed a few times. The V gene is TRBV28, the J gene TRBJ2-1, with 10 bases identical to TRBD1. The CDR3 covers 13 residues. The germline V gene encodes CDR1 MDHEN and CDR2 SYDVKM. The trim removed 2 bases at V and 14 bases at J, leaving 6 bases unmatched. The CDR3 loop reads CASSLKGQGREFF. CDR3 DNA sequence: TGTGCCAGCAGTTTAAAGGGACAGGGGCGGGAGTTCTTC.